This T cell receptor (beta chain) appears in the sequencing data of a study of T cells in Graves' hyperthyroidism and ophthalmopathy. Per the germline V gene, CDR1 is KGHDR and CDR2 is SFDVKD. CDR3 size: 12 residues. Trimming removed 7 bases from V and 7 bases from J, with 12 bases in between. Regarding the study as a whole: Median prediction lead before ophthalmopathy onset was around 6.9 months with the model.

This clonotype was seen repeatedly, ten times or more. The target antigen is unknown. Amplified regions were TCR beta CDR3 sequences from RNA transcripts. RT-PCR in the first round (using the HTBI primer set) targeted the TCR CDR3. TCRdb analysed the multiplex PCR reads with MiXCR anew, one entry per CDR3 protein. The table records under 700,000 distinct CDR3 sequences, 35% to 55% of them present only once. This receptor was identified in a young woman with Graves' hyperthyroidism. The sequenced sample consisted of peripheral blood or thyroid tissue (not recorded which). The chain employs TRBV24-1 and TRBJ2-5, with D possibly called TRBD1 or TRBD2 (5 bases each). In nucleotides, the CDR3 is TGTGCCACCAGGGGGACCGAAGGGACCCAGTACTTC. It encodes CATRGTEGTQYF.